These 26 T cell receptor beta chains came from one sample sequenced in a study of low-dose radiotherapy and immunotherapy resistance in tumors. Gene-specific TRAV and TRBV primers were used for first-strand cDNA, covering alpha and beta chains. Using a constant-region primer together with a V-primer adapter, TCRs were subjected to around 20 PCR cycles of amplification. TCRdb re-called the reads through MiXCR, storing one row per CDR3 protein. The sample has 12,000 or so distinct CDR3 sequences, over 60% seen once. These receptor sequences come from a human donor with advanced metastatic prostate, ovarian, gallbladder or colorectal cancer (not recorded which). This table probably holds off-target reads from a library built for another chain.

The chain combines TRBV28 with TRBJ1-2; 7 bases are a match to TRBD1. Germline trimming cut 5 bases from V and 4 bases from J; bases unmatched to any gene: 10. CDR3 size: 15 residues. Per the germline V gene, CDR1 is MDHEN and CDR2 is SYDVKM. This CDR3 reads CASSTTGAGGYGYTF. CDR3 nucleotide sequence: TGTGCCAGCAGTACCACAGGGGCCGGCGGCTATGGCTACACCTTC.

The chain has TRBV27 and TRBJ1-4; the D gene is possibly TRBD1 (6 bases). Trimming cost V 1 base and J 4 bases, with 10 bases left between them. The germline gives CDR1 MNHEY, CDR2 SMNVEV (reference sequence). The CDR3 runs to 15 residues. The CDR3 here is CASSLYGRGNEKLFF. Written as DNA, the CDR3 is TGTGCCAGCAGTTTATACGGCAGGGGTAATGAAAAACTGTTTTTT.

This chain links TRBV2 with TRBJ2-3; D unresolved. The V end lost 7 bases, the J end lost 2 bases, and 10 bases lay between the germline ends. This CDR3 spans 13 amino acids. Germline CDR1 is SNHLY and CDR2 is FYNNEI. The CDR3 nucleotides read TGTGCCAGCACTCAGGATTTCACAGATACGCAGTATTTT. Amino acids: CASTQDFTDTQYF.

This chain joins TRBV28 and TRBJ1-2; D gene uncertain. The CDR3 totals 12 residues. V was trimmed by 7 bases and J by 8 bases, leaving 14 bases between them. Germline V CDR1 and CDR2: MDHEN, SYDVKM. Here the CDR3 reads CASKGSVVGYTF. CDR3 nucleotide sequence: TGTGCCAGCAAGGGCAGCGTTGTAGGCTACACCTTC.

J is TRBJ2-7 and V is TRBV26; the D call of TRBD1 is as the table states it, not checked on the DNA. TRBV26 constitutes a pseudogene. The CDR3 is 12 amino acids. In DNA form, the CDR3 reads TGTGCCAGCAGCCCAAAGGTGGGGGGCTTATACTTC. It specifies CASSPKVGGLYF.

This clonotype appeared a single time. The gene calls are TRBV26 and TRBJ2-3; the D call TRBD2 from the table was never checked on the DNA. TRBV26 is listed as a pseudogene. The CDR3 runs 17 residues. CDR3 sequence (DNA): TGTGCCACCCGGGCTAGCGGCCAAGCCGGCGGAACAGATACGCAGTATTTT. Translating it yields CATRASGQAGGTDTQYF.

The chain joins TRBV5-1 to TRBJ2-7; D unresolved. The V gene lost 2 bases and the J gene lost 2 bases, with 11 bases spanning the gap. This CDR3 comprises 14 residues. Germline V gene data show CDR1 as SGHRS and CDR2 as YFSETQ. CDR3 in DNA: TGCGCCAGCAGCTTTCTGCGGCACCCCTACGAGCAGTACTTC. Its protein product is CASSFLRHPYEQYF. The full variable domain, in which reference TRBV5-1 and TRBJ2-7 provide the parts outside the CDR3, is KAGVTQTPRYLIKTRGQQVTLSCSPISGHRSVSWYQQTPGQGLQFLFEYFSETQRNKGNFPGRFSGRQFSNSRSEMNVSTLELGDSALYLCASSFLRHPYEQYFGPGTRLTVT.

The V and J genes are TRBV24-1 and TRBJ2-5; no firm D call. V gave up 0 bases and J gave up 4 bases, with 8 bases separating them. CDR3 length: 14 residues. Germline CDR1 reads KGHDR; CDR2 reads SFDVKD. The CDR3 nucleotides are TGTGCCACCAGTGATTTGTGGTGGGGAGAGACCCAGTACTTC. Amino acid sequence: CATSDLWWGETQYF.

The V gene is TRBV29-1, the J gene TRBJ2-7; 9 bases are shared with TRBD1. The CDR3 length is 14 residues. Germline CDR1 and CDR2: SQVTM and ANQGSEA. V shed 7 bases, J shed 8 bases, and the junction held 15 bases outside the gene matches. CDR3 region: CSAATGTGSLQQYF. CDR3 in DNA: TGCAGCGCCGCTACCGGGACAGGGAGCTTGCAGCAGTACTTC.

The chain joins TRBV6-2 or TRBV6-3 to TRBJ2-7; perhaps TRBD2 as D (6 bases). This CDR3 region has 14 residues. Germline lookup yields CDR1 MNHEY and CDR2 SVGEGT. V was shortened by 0 bases and J by 7 bases, with 13 bases between the two germline ends. For the CDR3, the DNA is TGTGCCAGCAGTTACTCGCGGGGTGGAGGGGAGCAGTACTTC. Its protein is CASSYSRGGGEQYF.

This clonotype occurred a few times. This sequence joins TRBV11-2 and TRBJ2-1; no clear D. The CDR3 covers 16 residues. V dropped 0 bases and J dropped 2 bases, with 11 bases sitting between them. Germline V lookup: CDR1 SGHAT, CDR2 FQNNGV. The DNA of the CDR3 is TGTGCCAGCAGCTTAGACCGGCAACCTCCCTACAATGAGCAGTTCTTC. Translation gives CASSLDRQPPYNEQFF.

V and J are TRBV5-6 and TRBJ1-2; 7 nucleotides match TRBD1. The CDR3 has 15 amino acids. Germline CDR1 and CDR2: SGHDT and YYEEEE. Unmatched junction bases numbered 14, after V lost 4 bases and J lost 8 bases. CDR3 DNA: TGTGCCAGCAGCCGACTCGACCGACAGGGAACGGGCTACACCTTC. Protein: CASSRLDRQGTGYTF.

The rearrangement joins TRBV2 to TRBJ2-1, with 10 nucleotides matching TRBD2. Losses at the gene ends were 6 bases for V and 10 bases for J; bases not matched to a gene: 9. Per the germline V gene, CDR1 is SNHLY and CDR2 is FYNNEI. This CDR3 spans 14 amino acids. The CDR3 here is CASRGDIAGGEQFF. The CDR3 bases are TGTGCCAGCAGAGGCGATATAGCGGGAGGCGAGCAGTTCTTC.

This clonotype was seen a single time. The rearrangement joins TRBV5-5 to TRBJ2-3; 9 nucleotides agree with TRBD2. The CDR3 runs to 16 residues. Germline assignment: CDR1 SGHKS and CDR2 YYEKEE (reference sequence). Trimming cost V 0 bases and J 6 bases; bases outside gene matches: 8. CDR3 DNA: TGTGCCAGCAGCTTGGCGGGGCGGGAGGGCCGGGATACGCAGTATTTT. Its protein product is CASSLAGREGRDTQYF.

This chain joins TRBV14 and TRBJ1-1; D unresolved. This CDR3 has 12 residues. The ends were cut back, 6 bases at V and 6 bases at J, with 11 bases in the middle. Germline CDR1 and CDR2: SGHDN and FVKESK. CDR3 region: CASRHLSSEAFF. The CDR3 DNA reads TGTGCCAGCAGACACTTATCTTCTGAAGCTTTCTTT.

This chain links TRBV7-2 with TRBJ2-7; no clear D gene. Germline V gene lookup returns CDR1 SGHTA and CDR2 FQGNSA. V was clipped by 5 bases and J by 1 base, with 6 bases between them. The CDR3 extends over 12 amino acids. This chain's CDR3 is CASSRHSYEQYF. The CDR3 DNA is TGTGCCAGCAGCCGCCATTCCTACGAGCAGTACTTC. Together with reference TRBV7-2 and TRBJ2-7, the CDR3 gives the full variable domain: GAGVSQSPSNKVTEKGKDVELRCDPISGHTALYWYRQSLGQGLEFLIYFQGNSAPDKSGLPSDRFSAERTGGSVSTLTIQRTQQEDSAVYLCASSRHSYEQYFGPGTRLTVT.

The rearrangement links TRBV29-1 to TRBJ1-1; the D gene is possibly TRBD1 (5 bases). Trimming pared 1 base from V and 7 bases from J, leaving 16 bases between. From germline, CDR1 is SQVTM and CDR2 ANQGSEA. CDR3 size: 14 residues. CDR3 amino acids: CSVEATWGGREAFF. The DNA for the CDR3 is TGCAGCGTTGAAGCCACCTGGGGGGGACGTGAAGCTTTCTTT. The full variable domain, completed using reference TRBV29-1 and TRBJ1-1, is SAVISQKPSRDICQRGTSLTIQCQVDSQVTMMFWYRQQPGQSLTLIATANQGSEATYESGFVIDKFPISRPNLTFSTLTVSNMSPEDSSIYLCSVEATWGGREAFFGQGTRLTVV.

The V and J genes are TRBV18 and TRBJ2-7; D is undetermined. The CDR3 covers 14 residues. V lost 0 bases and J 4 bases, leaving 10 bases between the germline ends. Germline V gene lookup returns CDR1 KGHSH and CDR2 LQKENI. CDR3 coding DNA: TGTGCCAGCTCACCACCGAATGAAGGATACGAGCAGTACTTC. Translating it yields CASSPPNEGYEQYF.

CDR3 in amino acids: CSVGEVETQYF. The CDR3 region has the DNA TGCAGCGTGGGAGAAGTGGAGACCCAGTACTTC. The chain is built from TRBV29-1 and TRBJ2-5; the D gene is possibly TRBD2 (5 bases). The CDR3 covers 11 residues. Per the germline V gene, CDR1 is SQVTM and CDR2 is ANQGSEA. The V and J ends lost 6 bases and 5 bases respectively, with 10 bases between them.

In this sample, this clonotype turned up a few times. For the CDR3, the DNA is TGCGCCAGCAGTTCAGGGGAACCGGGACTAGCGGGACCCAATGAGCAGTTCTTC. It encodes CASSSGEPGLAGPNEQFF. The chain has TRBV5-1 and TRBJ2-1; 13 bases are shared with TRBD2. Germline trimming cut 5 bases from V and 6 bases from J; bases unmatched to any gene: 14. The CDR3 extends over 18 amino acids. Germline V gives CDR1 SGHRS, CDR2 YFSETQ.

This clonotype was seen only a few times. This chain uses TRBV11-2 with TRBJ2-1; 8 nucleotides agree with TRBD2. Germline V CDR1 and CDR2: SGHAT, FQNNGV. The ends lost 1 base at V and 8 bases at J; junction bases unmatched: 4. This CDR3 contains 14 residues. CDR3 sequence reads: CASSLAGGPYEQFF. CDR3 DNA sequence: TGTGCCAGCAGCTTAGCGGGAGGGCCCTATGAGCAGTTCTTC. Based on the CDR3 plus reference TRBV11-2 and TRBJ2-1, the full variable domain is EAGVAQSPRYKIIEKRQSVAFWCNPISGHATLYWYQQILGQGPKLLIQFQNNGVVDDSQLPKDRFSAERLKGVDSTLKIQPAKLEDSAVYLCASSLAGGPYEQFFGPGTRLTVL.

V usage is TRBV20-1 and J usage is TRBJ2-7; D gene ambiguous. With 3 bases removed from V and 0 bases from J, the gap between germline ends came to 12 bases. The CDR3 spans 14 residues. Germline V gene sequence: CDR1 DFQATT, CDR2 SNEGSKA (reference sequence). The CDR3 nucleotides are TGCAGTGCTAGTCCGGACGGAAGCTCCTACGAGCAGTACTTC. Its translation is CSASPDGSSYEQYF.

V usage is TRBV11-2 and J usage is TRBJ2-1, with D maybe TRBD2 (6 bases). Germline V lookup: CDR1 SGHAT, CDR2 FQNNGV. Trimming pared 5 bases from V and 7 bases from J, leaving 18 bases between. The CDR3 extends over 15 amino acids. CDR3 protein: CASSRDLPSWNEQFF. CDR3 nucleotide sequence: TGTGCCAGCAGCCGGGACTTACCATCTTGGAATGAGCAGTTCTTC. The full variable domain, with the rest looked up from reference TRBV11-2 and TRBJ2-1, is EAGVAQSPRYKIIEKRQSVAFWCNPISGHATLYWYQQILGQGPKLLIQFQNNGVVDDSQLPKDRFSAERLKGVDSTLKIQPAKLEDSAVYLCASSRDLPSWNEQFFGPGTRLTVL.

The chain has TRBV28 and TRBJ2-7; either TRBD1 or TRBD2 may fit D (5 bases each). With 1 base removed from V and 1 base from J, the gap between germline ends came to 11 bases. The V gene's germline CDR1 is MDHEN and CDR2 SYDVKM. The CDR3 extends over 15 amino acids. CDR3 in amino acids: CASSLLRGSSYEQYF. DNA for the CDR3: TGTGCCAGCAGTTTATTGAGGGGATCGTCCTACGAGCAGTACTTC.

This clonotype was picked up a small number of times. The rearrangement uses TRBV7-2 and TRBJ1-2; no definite D call. Trimming cost V 3 bases and J 2 bases, with 10 bases left between them. The germline V gene has CDR1 SGHTA and CDR2 FQGNSA. The CDR3 spans 14 residues. The CDR3 loop reads CASSFTDGNYGYTF. CDR3 coding DNA: TGTGCCAGCAGCTTTACCGACGGGAACTATGGCTACACCTTC.

This clonotype has a handful of counts. CDR3 coding DNA: TGTGCCAGCAGCTTACTTAGAGCGGGAGTCGCGATCGGGGAGCTGTTTTTT. Amino acids: CASSLLRAGVAIGELFF. V usage is TRBV7-2 and J usage is TRBJ2-2; 8 positions match TRBD2. Trimming took 2 bases from V and 7 from J; bases not matched to a gene: 12. The CDR3 length is 17 residues. Per germline, CDR1 SGHTA and CDR2 FQGNSA.